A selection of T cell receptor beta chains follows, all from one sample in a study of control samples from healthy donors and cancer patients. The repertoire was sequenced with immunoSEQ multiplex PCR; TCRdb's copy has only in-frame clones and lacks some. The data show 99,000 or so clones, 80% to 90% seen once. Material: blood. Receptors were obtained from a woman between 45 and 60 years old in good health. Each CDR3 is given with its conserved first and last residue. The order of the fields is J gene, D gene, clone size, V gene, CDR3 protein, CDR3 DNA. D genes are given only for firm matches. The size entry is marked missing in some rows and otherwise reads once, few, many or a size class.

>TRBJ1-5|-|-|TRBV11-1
CASSSELDSNQPQHF
TGTGCCAGCAGCTCCGAACTGGACAGCAATCAGCCCCAGCATTTT
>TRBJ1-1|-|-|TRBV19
CASSIDLRLIF
TGTGCCAGTAGTATAGATCTCAGACTAATCTTT
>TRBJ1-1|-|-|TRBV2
CASTRTGLLNTEAFF
TGTGCCAGCACCCGAACGGGACTTCTGAACACTGAAGCTTTCTTT
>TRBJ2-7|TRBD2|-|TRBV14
CASSLGGAGSSYEQYF
TGTGCCAGCAGCTTGGGGGGAGCGGGGAGCTCCTACGAGCAGTACTTC
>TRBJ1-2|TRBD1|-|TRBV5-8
CASSLGDRVRYGYTF
TGTGCCAGCAGCTTGGGGGACAGGGTGAGGTATGGCTACACCTTC
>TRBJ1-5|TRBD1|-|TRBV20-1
CSASHTGTGGRQPQHF
TGCAGTGCTAGTCATACCGGGACAGGGGGCCGGCAGCCCCAGCATTTT
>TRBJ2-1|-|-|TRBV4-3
CASSLTQRNEQFF
TGCGCCAGCAGCCTGACCCAAAGGAATGAGCAGTTCTTC
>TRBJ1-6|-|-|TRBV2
CASNMKTDYNSPLHF
TGTGCCAGCAACATGAAGACAGATTATAATTCACCCCTCCACTTT
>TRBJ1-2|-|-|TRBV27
CASSPGTPYGYTF
TGTGCCAGCAGTCCCGGGACACCTTATGGCTACACCTTC
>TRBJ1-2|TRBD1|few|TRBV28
CASNPYPKGTGDGYTF
TGTGCCAGCAACCCCTACCCCAAAGGGACAGGGGATGGCTACACCTTC
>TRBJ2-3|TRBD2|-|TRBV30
CAWGGSGRTDTQYF
TGTGCCTGGGGAGGGAGCGGGAGGACAGATACGCAGTATTTT
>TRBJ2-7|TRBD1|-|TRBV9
CASSVGGQGISAEQYF
TGTGCCAGCAGCGTAGGGGGACAGGGAATATCCGCCGAGCAGTACTTC
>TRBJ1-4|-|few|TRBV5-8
CASSLVFSGDPDNEKLFF
TGTGCCAGCAGCTTGGTGTTTAGCGGGGACCCGGATAATGAAAAACTGTTTTTT
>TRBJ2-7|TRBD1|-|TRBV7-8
CASSVPGGAGDF
TGTGCCAGCAGCGTCCCAGGGGGCGCGGGTGACTTC
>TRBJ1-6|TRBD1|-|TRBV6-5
CASSYSRQGGNSPLHF
TGTGCCAGCAGTTACTCCAGACAGGGGGGTAATTCACCCCTCCACTTT
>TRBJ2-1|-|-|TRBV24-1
CATSDIRSSYNEQFF
TGTGCCACCAGTGATATTAGAAGCTCCTACAATGAGCAGTTCTTC